This TCR beta chain was recorded in a study of T cell changes during pregnancy in multiple sclerosis. V gave up 1 base and J gave up 0 bases, with 6 bases separating them. The germline CDR1 and CDR2 sequences are LNHDA and SQIVND (reference sequence). CDR3 size: 14 residues. The data were produced by immunoSEQ multiplex PCR, yet TCRdb's version contains in-frame clones alone and is incomplete. Found here are tens of thousands of clones, 75% to 95% of them singletons; the top ten hold approximately 2%. To note about this clone: In the same sample, other DNA sequences code for this CDR3.

This clonotype was sampled from a female donor in good health, enrolled as a control in a pregnancy study. The sequencing used CD4+ T cells from peripheral blood mononuclear cells, collected after pregnancy. The chain recombines TRBV19 with TRBJ1-1; D unresolved. CDR3 region: CASSIGQMNTEAFF. CDR3 coding DNA: TGTGCCAGTAGTATAGGGCAAATGAACACTGAAGCTTTCTTT.